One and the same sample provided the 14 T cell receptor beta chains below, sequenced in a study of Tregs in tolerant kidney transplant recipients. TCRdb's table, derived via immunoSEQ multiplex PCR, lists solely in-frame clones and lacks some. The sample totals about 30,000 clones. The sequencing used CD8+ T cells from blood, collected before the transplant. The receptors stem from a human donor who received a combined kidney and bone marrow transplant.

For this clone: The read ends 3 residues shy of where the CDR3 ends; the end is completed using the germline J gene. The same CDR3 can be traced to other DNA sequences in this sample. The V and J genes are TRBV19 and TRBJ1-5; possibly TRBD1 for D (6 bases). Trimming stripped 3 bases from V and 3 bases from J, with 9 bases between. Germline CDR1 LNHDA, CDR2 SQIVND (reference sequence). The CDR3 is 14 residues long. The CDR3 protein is CASSIRDTNQPQHF. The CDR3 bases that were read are TGTGCCAGTAGTATCCGGGACACCAATCAGCCC. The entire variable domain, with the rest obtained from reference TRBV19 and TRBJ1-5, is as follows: DGGITQSPKYLFRKEGQNVTLSCEQNLNHDAMYWYRQDPGQGLRLIYYSQIVNDFQKGDIAEGYSVSREKKESFPLTVTSAQKNPTAFYLCASSIRDTNQPQHFGDGTRLSIL.

The CDR3 bases that were read are TGTGCCAGTAGGGGGACTAGCGGGATCTACGAG. Its protein product is CASRGTSGIYE. The complete CDR3 protein is CASRGTSGIYEQYF. The chain links TRBV19 to TRBJ2-7, with 13 bases that match TRBD2. The DNA ends 3 residues before the CDR3 does, and the rest of the CDR3 is filled in from the germline J gene. The V gene end was trimmed by 6 bases and the J gene end by 3 bases; junction bases not matched to a gene: 2. The CDR3 has 14 residues. CDR1 and CDR2 from the germline V gene are LNHDA and SQIVND (reference sequence). Drawing the rest from reference TRBV19 and TRBJ2-7, the complete variable domain is DGGITQSPKYLFRKEGQNVTLSCEQNLNHDAMYWYRQDPGQGLRLIYYSQIVNDFQKGDIAEGYSVSREKKESFPLTVTSAQKNPTAFYLCASRGTSGIYEQYFGPGTRLTVT.

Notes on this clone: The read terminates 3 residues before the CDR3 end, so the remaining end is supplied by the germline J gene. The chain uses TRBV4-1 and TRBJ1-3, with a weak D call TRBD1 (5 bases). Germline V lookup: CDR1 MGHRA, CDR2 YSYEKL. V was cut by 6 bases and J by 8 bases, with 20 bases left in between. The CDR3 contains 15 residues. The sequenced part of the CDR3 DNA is TGCGCCAGCAGGTGGGGCCAGGGCCCTGCAGACACC. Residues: CASRWGQGPADT. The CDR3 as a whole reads CASRWGQGPADTIYF.

The sequenced part of the CDR3 DNA is TGCGCCAGCAGCCCGGGGGGGGCTGAA. This sequence encodes CASSPGGAE. The full CDR3 reads CASSPGGAEAFF. V usage is TRBV5-1 and J usage is TRBJ1-1, with D possibly being TRBD1 (5 bases). With the read ending 3 residues before the CDR3 end, the germline J gene is used to fill in that end. Per the germline V gene, CDR1 is SGHRS and CDR2 is YFSETQ. V lost 4 bases and J 6 bases, leaving 10 bases between the germline ends. This CDR3 has 12 amino acids.

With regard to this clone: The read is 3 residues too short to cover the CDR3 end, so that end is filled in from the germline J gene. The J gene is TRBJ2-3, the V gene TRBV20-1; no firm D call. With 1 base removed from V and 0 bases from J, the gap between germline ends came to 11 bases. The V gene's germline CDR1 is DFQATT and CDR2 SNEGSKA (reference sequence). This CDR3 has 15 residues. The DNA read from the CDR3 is TGCAGTGCTAGAGGTAGCCGCCTGAGCACAGATACG. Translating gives CSARGSRLSTDT. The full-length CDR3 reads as CSARGSRLSTDTQYF.

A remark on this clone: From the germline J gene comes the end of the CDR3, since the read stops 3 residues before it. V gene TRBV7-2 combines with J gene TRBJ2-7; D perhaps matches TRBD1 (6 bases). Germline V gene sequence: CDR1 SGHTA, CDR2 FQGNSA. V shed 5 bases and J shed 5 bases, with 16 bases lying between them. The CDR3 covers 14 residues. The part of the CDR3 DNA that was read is TGTGCCAGCAGCCCTCTCAGGGGCGCCCACGAG. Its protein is CASSPLRGAHE. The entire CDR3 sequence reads CASSPLRGAHEQYF.

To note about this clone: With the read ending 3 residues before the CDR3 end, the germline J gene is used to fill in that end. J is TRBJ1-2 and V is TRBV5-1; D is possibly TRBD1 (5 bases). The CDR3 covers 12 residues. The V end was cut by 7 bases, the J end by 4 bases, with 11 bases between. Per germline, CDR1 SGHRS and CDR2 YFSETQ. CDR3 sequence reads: CASRGAAYGYTF. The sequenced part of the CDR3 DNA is TGCGCCAGCCGCGGGGCTGCCTATGGC.

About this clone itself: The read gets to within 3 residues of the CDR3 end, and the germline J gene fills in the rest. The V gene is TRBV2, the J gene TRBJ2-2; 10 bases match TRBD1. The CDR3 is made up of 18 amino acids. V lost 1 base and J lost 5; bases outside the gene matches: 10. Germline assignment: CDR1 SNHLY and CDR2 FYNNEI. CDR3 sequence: CASSEVLPGQGNTGELFF. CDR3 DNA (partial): TGTGCCAGCAGTGAAGTACTACCGGGACAGGGGAATACCGGGGAG.

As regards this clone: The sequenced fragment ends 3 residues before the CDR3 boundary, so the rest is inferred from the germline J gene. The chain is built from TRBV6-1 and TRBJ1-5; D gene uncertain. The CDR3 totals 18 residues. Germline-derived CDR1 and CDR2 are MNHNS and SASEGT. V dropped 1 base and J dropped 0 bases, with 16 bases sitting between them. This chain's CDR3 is CASSEETSPGYSNQPQHF. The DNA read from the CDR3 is TGTGCCAGCAGTGAAGAGACCTCCCCGGGTTATAGCAATCAGCCC.

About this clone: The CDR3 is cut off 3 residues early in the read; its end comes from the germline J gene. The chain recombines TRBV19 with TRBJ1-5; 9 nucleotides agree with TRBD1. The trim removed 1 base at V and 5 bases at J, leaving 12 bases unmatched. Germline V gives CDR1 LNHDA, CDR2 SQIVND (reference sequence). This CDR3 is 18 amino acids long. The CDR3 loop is CASSIAPGQGAPDQPQHF. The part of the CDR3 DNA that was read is TGTGCCAGTAGTATAGCTCCGGGACAGGGTGCCCCCGATCAGCCC.

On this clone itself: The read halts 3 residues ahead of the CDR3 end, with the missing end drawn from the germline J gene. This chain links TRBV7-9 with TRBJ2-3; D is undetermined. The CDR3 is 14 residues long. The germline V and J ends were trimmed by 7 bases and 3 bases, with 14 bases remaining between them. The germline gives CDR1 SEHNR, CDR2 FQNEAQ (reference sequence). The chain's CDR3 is CASTSPYGTDTQYF. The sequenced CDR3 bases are TGTGCCAGCACCTCCCCTTACGGGACAGATACG.

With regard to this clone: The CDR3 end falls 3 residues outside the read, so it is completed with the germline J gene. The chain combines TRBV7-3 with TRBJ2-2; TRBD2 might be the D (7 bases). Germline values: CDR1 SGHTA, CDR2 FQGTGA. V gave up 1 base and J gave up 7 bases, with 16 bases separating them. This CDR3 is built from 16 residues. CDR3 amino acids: CASSLRGGGISGELFF. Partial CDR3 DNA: TGTGCCAGCAGCTTAAGAGGGGGGGGAATCAGCGGGGAG.

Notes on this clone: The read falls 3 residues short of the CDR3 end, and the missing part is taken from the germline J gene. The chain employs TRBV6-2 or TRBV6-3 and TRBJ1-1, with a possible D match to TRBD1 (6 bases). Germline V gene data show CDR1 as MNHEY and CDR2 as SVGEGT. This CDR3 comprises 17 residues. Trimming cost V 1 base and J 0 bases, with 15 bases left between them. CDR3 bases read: TGTGCCAGCAGTTACTTGCCAGGGGAAAACATGAACACTGAA. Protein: CASSYLPGENMNTE. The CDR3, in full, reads CASSYLPGENMNTEAFF.

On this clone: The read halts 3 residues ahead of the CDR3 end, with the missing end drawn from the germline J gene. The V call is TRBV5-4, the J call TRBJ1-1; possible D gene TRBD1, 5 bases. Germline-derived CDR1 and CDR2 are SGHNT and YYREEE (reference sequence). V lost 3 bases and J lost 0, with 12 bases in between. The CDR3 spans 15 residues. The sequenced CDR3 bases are TGTGCCAGCAGCTACGGAGGGGTGATGAACACTGAA. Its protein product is CASSYGGVMNTE. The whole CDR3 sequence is CASSYGGVMNTEAFF.